This T cell receptor (beta chain) was captured by sequencing in a study of cytomegalovirus exposure and HLA in healthy donors. Germline CDR1 reads SGHDT; CDR2 reads YYEEEE. CDR3 length: 12 residues. Study-wide points: TCR beta V- and J-gene trimming was later associated with a missense DCLRE1C variant. Being indistinguishable, some V segments were excluded, TRBV6-2 and TRBV6-3 among them. Rates of TCR association differed by HLA locus in a later analysis, with DRB1 highest and HLA-C lowest. Reportedly, a later analysis found an Asian-associated ancestry cluster had fewer N-insertions than the roughly 670-donor mean.

As to this clone: Its specificity is unknown. A read error may produce the germline difference seen at one junction end.

The PCR ran on 60 Vbeta and 13 Jbeta primers. Assay used: immunoSEQ multiplex PCR; TCRdb lists only in-frame clones, some missing. This sample carries roughly 190,000 clones, about nine tenths of them seen once, and the ten largest clones take approximately 1.1%. The sequence was obtained from a boy aged 2 to 10 in good health and CMV-seronegative. The chain employs TRBV5-6 and TRBJ2-5; D gene unclear. The sample comprised PBMCs. As DNA, the CDR3 is TGTGCCAGCAGCCCGACGGTTGGGCCCAGCCACTTC. This translates into CASSPTVGPSHF.